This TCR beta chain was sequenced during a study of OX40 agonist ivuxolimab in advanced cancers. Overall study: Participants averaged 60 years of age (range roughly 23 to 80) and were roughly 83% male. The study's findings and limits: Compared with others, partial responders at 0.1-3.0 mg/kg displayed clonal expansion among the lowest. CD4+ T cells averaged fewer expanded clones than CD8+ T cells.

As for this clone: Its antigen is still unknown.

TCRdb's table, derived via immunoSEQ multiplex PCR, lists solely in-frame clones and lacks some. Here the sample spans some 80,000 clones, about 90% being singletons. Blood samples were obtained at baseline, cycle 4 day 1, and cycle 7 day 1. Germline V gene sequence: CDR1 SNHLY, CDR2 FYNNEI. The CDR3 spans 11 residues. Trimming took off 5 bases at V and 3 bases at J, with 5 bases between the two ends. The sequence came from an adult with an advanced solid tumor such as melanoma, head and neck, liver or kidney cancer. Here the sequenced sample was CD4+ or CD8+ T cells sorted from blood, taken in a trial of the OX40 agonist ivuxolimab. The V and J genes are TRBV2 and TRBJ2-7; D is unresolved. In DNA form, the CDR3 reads TGTGCCAGCAGTCTTAACTACGAGCAGTACTTC. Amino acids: CASSLNYEQYF.